These 12 T cell receptor beta chains were sequenced from one sample in a study of shared clonotypes between healthy human individuals. The method was immunoSEQ multiplex PCR; TCRdb's version includes in-frame clones alone and lacks a portion of them. The table records hundreds of thousands of clones, around 96% of them present only once. Naivety among CD8 cells was defined by CD45RO negativity and positive CCR7 selection, thereby excluding terminally differentiated effector memory CD45RA+ cells. The sample taken for sequencing was naive CD8+ T cells sorted from blood. These receptor sequences come from a woman aged 30 to 39 in good health.

CDR3 DNA sequence: TGTGCCAGCAGCGTAACAGGGGCCTACGAGCAGTACTTC. It translates to CASSVTGAYEQYF. This chain uses TRBV6-5 with TRBJ2-7, with 7 positions matching TRBD1. V lost 6 bases to trimming and J lost 2 bases; unmatched junction nucleotides: 4. The CDR3 runs to 13 residues. Germline CDR1 is MNHEY and CDR2 is SVGAGI.

The rearrangement uses TRBV6-4 and TRBJ2-1, with D perhaps TRBD1 (6 bases). The germline gives CDR1 MRHNA, CDR2 SNTAGT. The CDR3 sequence is 18 residues long. The germline V and J ends were trimmed by 1 base and 1 base, with 17 bases remaining between them. CDR3 in amino acids: CASSDCDCRGISYNEQFF. DNA for the CDR3: TGTGCCAGCAGTGACTGTGACTGCAGGGGTATTTCCTACAATGAGCAGTTCTTC.

The rearrangement uses TRBV19 and TRBJ1-4; D is unresolved. Germline CDR1 and CDR2: LNHDA and SQIVND (reference sequence). V was pared by 3 bases and J by 13 bases, with 18 bases between. The CDR3 loop spans 14 amino acids. CDR3 nucleotide sequence: TGTGCCAGTAGTATGGAATTCCCACAACCGACACTGTTTTTT. It encodes CASSMEFPQPTLFF.

This sequence joins TRBV4-2 and TRBJ1-1, with 8 bases lining up with TRBD1. The CDR3 has 16 residues. V was pared by 2 bases and J by 4 bases, with 9 bases of the junction left unmatched. Germline lookup yields CDR1 LGHNA and CDR2 YNFKEQ. The CDR3 bases are TGTGCCAGCAGCCAATCCGGACAGGGCCGCGGCACTGAAGCTTTCTTT. It translates to CASSQSGQGRGTEAFF.

The chain employs TRBV27 and TRBJ1-2; the D is unclear. The CDR3 spans 13 residues. From germline, CDR1 is MNHEY and CDR2 SMNVEV (reference sequence). Trimming cost V 6 bases and J 3 bases, with 11 bases left between them. CDR3 bases: TGTGCCAGCAGAGCTGACACGGACTATGGCTACACCTTC. Its protein is CASRADTDYGYTF.

A few counts support this clone. The chain is built from TRBV7-2 and TRBJ1-1; 7 nucleotides agree with TRBD1. The CDR3 runs 12 residues. Germline V gene data show CDR1 as SGHTA and CDR2 as FQGNSA. V gave up 4 bases and J gave up 8 bases; unmatched junction bases: 4. CDR3 nucleotide sequence: TGTGCCAGCAGCTGGAGACAGGGCGAAGCTTTCTTT. Amino acids: CASSWRQGEAFF.

In its sample, this clone was seen a few times. Written as DNA, the CDR3 is TGTGCCAGCAGCCCGGGACGGAAGAACACTGAAGCTTTCTTT. Its translation is CASSPGRKNTEAFF. The J gene is TRBJ1-1, the V gene TRBV5-5, with D perhaps TRBD1 (5 bases). Germline lookup yields CDR1 SGHKS and CDR2 YYEKEE (reference sequence). The CDR3 has 14 amino acids. Trimming removed 4 bases at V and 1 base at J, with 11 bases between.

J is TRBJ2-7 and V is TRBV15; 8 bases are shared with TRBD1. V lost 5 bases and J lost 3; bases outside the gene matches: 6. This CDR3 spans 14 amino acids. Looked up from germline, CDR1 is LNHNV and CDR2 is YYDKDF (reference sequence). The CDR3, as DNA: TGTGCCACCAGCCAGGGGGCCGGCCACTACGAGCAGTACTTC. As protein: CATSQGAGHYEQYF.

The V gene is TRBV5-6, the J gene TRBJ2-1; D is tentatively TRBD1 or TRBD2 (5 bases each). V lost 4 bases and J 11 bases, leaving 10 bases between the germline ends. Per the germline V gene, CDR1 is SGHDT and CDR2 is YYEEEE. The CDR3 runs 11 residues. CDR3 loop: CASSLRDQQFF. As DNA, the CDR3 is TGTGCCAGCAGCCTCCGGGACCAGCAGTTCTTC.

The chain carries TRBV15 and TRBJ2-7; 11 positions agree with TRBD1. With V trimmed by 0 bases and J by 6 bases, 4 bases remained unmatched. Germline V CDR1 and CDR2: LNHNV, YYDKDF (reference sequence). The CDR3 length is 15 residues. CDR3 in amino acids: CATSRDRGQGVEQYF. DNA for the CDR3: TGTGCCACCAGCAGAGATCGGGGACAGGGGGTCGAGCAGTACTTC.

J is TRBJ2-5 and V is TRBV28; D gene unclear. Germline lookup yields CDR1 MDHEN and CDR2 SYDVKM. Deletions cut 5 bases from V and 5 bases from J, with 6 bases between. This CDR3 contains 11 residues. CDR3 in amino acids: CASSEAETQYF. The CDR3 DNA reads as TGTGCCAGCAGTGAAGCGGAGACCCAGTACTTC.

The rearrangement links TRBV4-1 to TRBJ2-1; D perhaps matches TRBD1 (5 bases). This CDR3 is built from 14 residues. The V gene lost 1 base and the J gene lost 5 bases, with 9 bases spanning the gap. CDR1 is MGHRA and CDR2 is YSYEKL in the germline V gene. This CDR3 is CASSQGTKNNEQFF. DNA for the CDR3: TGCGCCAGCAGCCAAGGGACAAAGAACAATGAGCAGTTCTTC.